The source of this T cell receptor (beta chain) is a study of response to subunit inactivated influenza vaccine. The CDR3 runs to 15 residues. Trimming cost V 6 bases and J 1 base, with 13 bases left between them. The germline gives CDR1 LNHDA, CDR2 SQIVND (reference sequence). TCRdb reprocessed the RT-PCR reads via MiXCR and lists one record per CDR3 protein. The data contain 490,000 or so distinct CDR3 sequences, about 7.6% of them singletons. Note on this clonotype: The antigen is not known.

Study conclusions and caveats: Each seasonal influenza vaccination, the authors suggested, recruits few new T cells.

V is TRBV19 and J is TRBJ1-5; no reliable D call. The specimen comprised PBMCs from blood, sampled around 25 months after vaccination. The TCR comes from a man in his fifties or sixties who received an inactivated influenza vaccine. The CDR3 DNA reads as TGTGCCAGTAGAACGAAATTGATAAGCAATCAGCCCCAGCATTTT. Amino acid sequence: CASRTKLISNQPQHF.